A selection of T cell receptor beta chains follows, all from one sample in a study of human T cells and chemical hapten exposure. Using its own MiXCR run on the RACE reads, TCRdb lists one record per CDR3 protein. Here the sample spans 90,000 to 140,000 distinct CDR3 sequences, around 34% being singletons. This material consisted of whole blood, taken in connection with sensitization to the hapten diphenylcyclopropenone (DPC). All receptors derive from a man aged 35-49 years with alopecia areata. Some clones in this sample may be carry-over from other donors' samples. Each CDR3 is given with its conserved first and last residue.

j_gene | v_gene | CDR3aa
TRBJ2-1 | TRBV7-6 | CASSPPRREALQFF
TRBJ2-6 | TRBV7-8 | CASSLVAGTGANVLTF
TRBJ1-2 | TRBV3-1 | CASSQDSYGYTF
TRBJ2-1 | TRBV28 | CASRRWTSGGEQFF
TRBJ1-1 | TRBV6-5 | CASSYEVRSEAFF
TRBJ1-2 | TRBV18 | CASSPEPGRRNYGYTF
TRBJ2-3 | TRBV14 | CASSPPGGGRYTDTQYF
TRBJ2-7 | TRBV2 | CASNRWAGDEQYF
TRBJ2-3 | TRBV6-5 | CASSYYLGDTQYF
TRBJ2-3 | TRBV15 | CATSREFLAGGPRGLNTQYF
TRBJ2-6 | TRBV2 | CASSGRASSGANVLTF
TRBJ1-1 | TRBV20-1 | CSARAANTEAFF
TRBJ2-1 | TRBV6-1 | CASSSFRAGRSNEQFF
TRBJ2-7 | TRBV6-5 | CASSPIPGPYEQYF
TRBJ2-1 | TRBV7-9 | CASSTPTGNLNTEQFF
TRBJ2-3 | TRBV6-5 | CASSYEAVDTQYF
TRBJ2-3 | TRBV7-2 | CASSTGQGTDTQYF
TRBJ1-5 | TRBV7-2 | CASSYLTGEQPQHF
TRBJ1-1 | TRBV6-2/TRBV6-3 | CASSYPAEAFF
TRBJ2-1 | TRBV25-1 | CASSEFGGGANEQFF
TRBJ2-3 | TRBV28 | CASTREVDTQYF
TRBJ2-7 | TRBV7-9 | CASSQGLAGLNAYEQYF
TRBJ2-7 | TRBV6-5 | CASSYLRGSHEQYF